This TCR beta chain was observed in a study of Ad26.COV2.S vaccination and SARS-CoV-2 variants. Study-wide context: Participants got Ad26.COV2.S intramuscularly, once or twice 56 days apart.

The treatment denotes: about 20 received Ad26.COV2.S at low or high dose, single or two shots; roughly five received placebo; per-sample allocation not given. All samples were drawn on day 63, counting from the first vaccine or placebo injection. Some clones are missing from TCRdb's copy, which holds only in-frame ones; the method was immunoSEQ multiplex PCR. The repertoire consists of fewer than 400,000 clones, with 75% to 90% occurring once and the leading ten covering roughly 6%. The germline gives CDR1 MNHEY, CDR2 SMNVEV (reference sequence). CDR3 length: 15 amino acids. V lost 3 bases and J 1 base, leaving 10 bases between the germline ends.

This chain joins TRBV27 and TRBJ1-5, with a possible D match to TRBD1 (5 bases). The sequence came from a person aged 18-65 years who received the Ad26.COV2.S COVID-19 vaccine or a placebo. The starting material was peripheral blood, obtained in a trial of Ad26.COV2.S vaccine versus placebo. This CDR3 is CASSFGGVSNQPQHF. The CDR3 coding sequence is TGTGCCAGCAGTTTTGGGGGTGTAAGCAATCAGCCCCAGCATTTT.